This TCR beta chain was documented in a study of cytomegalovirus exposure and HLA in healthy donors. On this clone: What it binds is unknown.

V dropped 3 bases and J dropped 2; count of bases not matched to a gene: 2. The CDR3 runs to 15 residues. CDR1 is SNHLY, CDR2 FYNNEI, per germline. Study-wide points: Among donors in an Asian-associated ancestry cluster, a later analysis reportedly found fewer N-insertions than the roughly 610-donor mean. Some 17,000 TCR beta sequences were associated with HLA alleles at 0.05 false discovery rate in a later analysis. Presence/absence analyses rested on an assumption that sequencing depth was roughly uniform across donors. In terms of immune exposure information, only CMV serostatus was available.

The PCR had 60 Vbeta and 13 Jbeta primers. Using immunoSEQ multiplex PCR, the repertoire was profiled, and TCRdb retains in-frame clones only, with some absent. The data show about 130,000 clones, 77% seen once. The receptor was isolated from a woman between 40 and 50 years old in good health and CMV-seropositive. Sequenced: PBMCs. The gene calls are TRBV2 and TRBJ1-4; 8 positions match TRBD1. CDR3 coding DNA: TGTGCCAGCAGTGATCAGGGGGCCACTAATGAAAAACTGTTTTTT. Amino acid sequence: CASSDQGATNEKLFF.